This T cell receptor beta chain was obtained from a study of blood T cell repertoires in COVID-19. Across the whole study: The study drew acute and convalescent COVID-19 samples from the United States, Italy and Spain. In each case, the material was cDNA or gDNA derived from T cells, B-cell-depleted T cells, or PBMCs.

How the authors handled the data: Cell counts per sample came from amplifying reference gene primers. Method: immunoSEQ multiplex PCR; TCRdb's copy keeps in-frame clones and lacks some. D and trimming were read from the DNA, whereas the V and J calls and clone size are those reported in that table. The table records 100,000 to 150,000 clones, 75% to 90% of them present only once. Enrolment of Seattle patients took place during active infection, and they were followed longitudinally. The sample taken for sequencing was peripheral blood. The clonotype comes from a man aged 55 to 69 with COVID-19, enrolled during active disease.

The CDR3 sequence is CSVDRTASYGYTF. CDR3 DNA sequence: TGCAGCGTTGATAGGACAGCCTCCTATGGCTACACCTTC. The chain links TRBV29-1 to TRBJ1-2, with D possibly matching TRBD1 (6 bases). Per germline, CDR1 SQVTM and CDR2 ANQGSEA. The CDR3 contains 13 residues. The V end was cut by 3 bases, the J end by 4 bases, with 12 bases between.